Following are 5 T cell receptor beta chains from one sample sequenced in a study of T cells after posttransplantation cyclophosphamide. The data were produced by immunoSEQ multiplex PCR, yet TCRdb's version contains in-frame clones alone and is incomplete. The specimen gives some 8,800 clones without singletons; the ten biggest hold about 3.6%. Cyclophosphamide on days +3 and +4 followed busulfan-fludarabine conditioning and a marrow graft. Sequenced material: PBMCs, taken around 350 days after allogeneic stem cell transplant with posttransplant cyclophosphamide. These receptors all come from a male patient aged 50 or older who received an allogeneic stem cell transplant from a related donor and was CMV-positive. Some T cells may have come from the graft donor.

Judged by abundance, this clone is medium-sized. The chain recombines TRBV6-5 with TRBJ2-7; a possible D gene is TRBD2 (5 bases). The CDR3 spans 13 residues. V shed 0 bases and J shed 6 bases, with 9 bases lying between them. CDR1 and CDR2 (germline): MNHEY, SVGAGI. The CDR3 sequence: CASSYSRDREQYF. The CDR3 DNA is TGTGCCAGCAGTTACTCGAGGGATCGCGAGCAGTACTTC.

The sample holds many counts of this clone. The chain employs TRBV18 and TRBJ1-5; D is undetermined. This CDR3 region has 13 residues. Germline values: CDR1 KGHSH, CDR2 LQKENI. V was shortened by 3 bases and J by 4 bases, with 7 bases between the two germline ends. CDR3 coding DNA: TGTGCCAGCTCACCCGGGGAAAATCAGCCCCAGCATTTT. It translates to CASSPGENQPQHF.

This clone was counted many times. The chain links TRBV7-9 to TRBJ2-1; TRBD2 might be the D (5 bases). The CDR3 is 12 residues long. V gave up 1 base and J gave up 15 bases, with 13 bases separating them. The germline gives CDR1 SEHNR, CDR2 FQNEAQ (reference sequence). CDR3 DNA: TGTGCCAGCAGCTTAGGAACAAGCGGCGGGTTCTTC. As protein: CASSLGTSGGFF.

This clone occurred many times. V is TRBV5-1 and J is TRBJ1-4; D possibly corresponds to TRBD1 (6 bases). The CDR3 has 14 amino acids. Trimming shortened V by 4 bases and J by 4 bases, and 11 bases separated the two germline ends. In germline, CDR1 is SGHRS, CDR2 YFSETQ. The CDR3 region is CASSGGQSNEKLFF. CDR3 nucleotide sequence: TGCGCCAGCAGCGGAGGACAGAGTAATGAAAAACTGTTTTTT.

This clone showed up many times. The gene calls are TRBV7-9 and TRBJ2-7; the match to TRBD2 covers 10 bases. The CDR3 covers 15 residues. Trimming removed 2 bases from V and 1 base from J; junction bases left unmatched: 2. Germline CDR1 SEHNR, CDR2 FQNEAQ (reference sequence). CDR3 sequence (DNA): TGTGCCAGCAGCTTAATAGCGGGGGGTTCCTACGAGCAGTACTTC. Protein product: CASSLIAGGSYEQYF. Together with reference TRBV7-9 and TRBJ2-7, the CDR3 gives the full variable domain: DTGVSQNPRHKITKRGQNVTFRCDPISEHNRLYWYRQTLGQGPEFLTYFQNEAQLEKSRLLSDRFSAERPKGSFSTLEIQRTEQGDSAMYLCASSLIAGGSYEQYFGPGTRLTVT.